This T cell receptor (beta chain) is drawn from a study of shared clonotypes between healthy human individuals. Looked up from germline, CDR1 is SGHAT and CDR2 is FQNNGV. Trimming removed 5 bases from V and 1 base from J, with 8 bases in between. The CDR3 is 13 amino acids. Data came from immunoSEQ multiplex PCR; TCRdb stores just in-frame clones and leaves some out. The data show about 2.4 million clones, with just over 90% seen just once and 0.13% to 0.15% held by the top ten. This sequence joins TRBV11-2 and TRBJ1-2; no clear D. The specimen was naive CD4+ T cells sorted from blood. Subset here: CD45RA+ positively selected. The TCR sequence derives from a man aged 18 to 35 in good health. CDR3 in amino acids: CASSPGFNYGYTF. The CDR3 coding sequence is TGTGCCAGCAGCCCGGGTTTTAACTATGGCTACACCTTC. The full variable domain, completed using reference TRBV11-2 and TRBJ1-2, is EAGVAQSPRYKIIEKRQSVAFWCNPISGHATLYWYQQILGQGPKLLIQFQNNGVVDDSQLPKDRFSAERLKGVDSTLKIQPAKLEDSAVYLCASSPGFNYGYTFGSGTRLTVV.